These T cell receptor beta chains were read from a single sample in a study of cytomegalovirus exposure and HLA in healthy donors. The protocol was immunoSEQ multiplex PCR, while the TCRdb copy is restricted to in-frame clones and leaves out a portion. The repertoire consists of about 160,000 clones, with 70% to 80% occurring once and the leading ten covering 1.1% to 1.5%. Material: PBMCs. These receptor sequences come from a male donor in good health and CMV-seronegative. Both conserved end residues are part of each CDR3. The D gene is left open where the match is weak. Size tells how often a clone was seen (once, few, many) or the class of an expanded clone, and some rows leave it out.

V,J,D,size,length,DNA,CDR3
TRBV28,TRBJ2-3,.,.,15,TGTGCCAGCAGAGGCGGGGAGGCCGGAACAGATACGCAGTATTTT,CASRGGEAGTDTQYF
TRBV4-1,TRBJ2-7,TRBD1,.,15,TGCGCCAGCAGCCAAGATTGGGGACAGGGTTACGAGCAGTACTTC,CASSQDWGQGYEQYF
TRBV7-9,TRBJ2-1,.,.,11,TGTTCCAGCAGCTATAGCAATGAGCAGTTCTTC,CSSSYSNEQFF
TRBV6-1,TRBJ2-5,TRBD2,.,14,TGTGCCAGCAGGAGCGGGGGGGGAGGGGAGACCCAGTACTTC,CASRSGGGGETQYF
TRBV19,TRBJ1-2,TRBD1,.,14,TGTGCCAGTAGTACCACGACAGGGCAACTCGGCTACACCTTC,CASSTTTGQLGYTF
TRBV29-1,TRBJ1-1,.,.,13,TGCAGCGGGGACGGAGGGGCGTACACTGAAGCTTTCTTT,CSGDGGAYTEAFF
TRBV6-6,TRBJ2-3,TRBD2,.,15,TGTGCCAGCAGACGGACTAGCGTTGGGGTGGATACGCAGTATTTT,CASRRTSVGVDTQYF
TRBV7-2,TRBJ2-2,.,.,16,TGTGCCAGCAGCTTAATTCCGGGGGCGAACACCGGGGAGCTGTTTTTT,CASSLIPGANTGELFF
TRBV7-9,TRBJ2-7,TRBD1,.,14,TGTGCCAGCAGCTTCGGGACAGCCTCCTACGAGCAGTACTTC,CASSFGTASYEQYF
TRBV7-2,TRBJ1-1,TRBD1,few,14,TGTGCCAGCAGCTTGCTACTGACAGGGAAGACAGCTTTCTTT,CASSLLLTGKTAFF
TRBV15,TRBJ2-7,.,.,13,TGTGCCACCAGCAGAGAGCCCAGTTCCGAGCAGTACTTC,CATSREPSSEQYF
TRBV7-9,TRBJ1-1,.,.,15,TGTGCCAGCAGCTTAACTCCTGGGGCGAACACTGAAGCTTTCTTT,CASSLTPGANTEAFF
TRBV9,TRBJ2-1,TRBD1,.,16,TGTGCCAGCAGCTCCCTGGACAGGGGGAAACCCAATGAGCAGTTCTTC,CASSSLDRGKPNEQFF
TRBV11-2,TRBJ2-1,TRBD2,few,15,TGTGCCAGCAGCTCGCCGGGACTAGCGGACAATGAGCAGTTCTTC,CASSSPGLADNEQFF